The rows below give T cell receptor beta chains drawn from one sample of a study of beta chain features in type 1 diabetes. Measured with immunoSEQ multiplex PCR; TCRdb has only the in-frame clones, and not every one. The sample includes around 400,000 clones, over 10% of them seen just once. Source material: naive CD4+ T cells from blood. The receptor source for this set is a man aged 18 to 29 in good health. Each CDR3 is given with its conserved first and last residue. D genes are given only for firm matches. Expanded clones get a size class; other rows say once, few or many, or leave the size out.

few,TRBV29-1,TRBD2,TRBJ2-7,TGCAGCGTTCGTCTAGCGGGAGGACGAACCTACGAGCAGTACTTC,CSVRLAGGRTYEQYF
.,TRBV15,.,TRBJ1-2,TGTGCCACCAGCAGAGTCACCCGGGGGTATGGCTACACCTTC,CATSRVTRGYGYTF
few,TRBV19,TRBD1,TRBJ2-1,TGTGCCAGTACCCTGACAGGGGGCTCCAATGAGCAGTTCTTC,CASTLTGGSNEQFF
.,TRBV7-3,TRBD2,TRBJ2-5,TGTGCCAGCAGCTTACACGGCGGGGGGCAAGAGACCCAGTACTTC,CASSLHGGGQETQYF
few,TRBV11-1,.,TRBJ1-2,TGTGCCAGCAGCTTAGACGGCTATGGCTACACCTTC,CASSLDGYGYTF
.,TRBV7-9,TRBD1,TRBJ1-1,TGTGCCAGCAGCTTGGACAGGACAGCGGGGAACACTGAAGCTTTCTTT,CASSLDRTAGNTEAFF
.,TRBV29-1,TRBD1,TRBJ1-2,TGCAGCGTTGAAAGGACAGGGAATACAGGGGGCTACACCTTC,CSVERTGNTGGYTF
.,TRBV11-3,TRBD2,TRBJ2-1,TGTGCCAGCAGCTTCGGGACTAGCGGGGGGGTCAATGAGCAGTTCTTC,CASSFGTSGGVNEQFF
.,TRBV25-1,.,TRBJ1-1,TGTGCCAGCAGTGAATACCAGGGAACAGAAGAAGCTTTCTTT,CASSEYQGTEEAFF
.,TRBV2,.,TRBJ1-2,TGTGCCAGCAGGGGATGGCAGGGAAAGGGCATACCGCGGGGCTACACCTTC,CASRGWQGKGIPRGYTF
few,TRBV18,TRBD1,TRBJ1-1,TGTGCCAGCTCACCTTCGACAGGGGGGAACACTGAAGCTTTCTTT,CASSPSTGGNTEAFF
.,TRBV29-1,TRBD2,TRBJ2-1,TGCAGCGACAGAATCGACCCAAGGACTAGCGGGAGAGGGGTCTCCTACAATGAGCAGTTCTTC,CSDRIDPRTSGRGVSYNEQFF
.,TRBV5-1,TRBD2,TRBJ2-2,TGCGCCAGCAGCTTGGAGGGACTAGCGGGAGGCGACACCGGGGAGCTGTTTTTT,CASSLEGLAGGDTGELFF
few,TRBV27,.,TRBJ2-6,TGTGCCAGCAGTTTACTGAGCTCTGGGGCCAACGTCCTGACTTTC,CASSLLSSGANVLTF
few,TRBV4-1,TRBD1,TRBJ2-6,TGCGCCAGCAGCCAAGAATCTCCGGACAGGTCCGGGGCCAACGTCCTGACTTTC,CASSQESPDRSGANVLTF
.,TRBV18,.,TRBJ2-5,TGTGCCAGCTCACCCCCAGGGGAAGAGACCCAGTACTTC,CASSPPGEETQYF
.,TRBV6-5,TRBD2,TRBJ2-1,TGTGCCAGCAGTACTAGCGGTGGCTACAATGAGCAGTTCTTC,CASSTSGGYNEQFF
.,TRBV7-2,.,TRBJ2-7,TGTGCCAGCAGCTTAGGCGGCAGAGGCTCCTACGAGCAGTACTTC,CASSLGGRGSYEQYF
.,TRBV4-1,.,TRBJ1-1,TGCGCCAGCAGCCAAGGGGTCAGGGGAATCGGGAACACTGAAGCTTTCTTT,CASSQGVRGIGNTEAFF
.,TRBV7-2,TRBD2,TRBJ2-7,TGTGCCAGCAGCTTGGCGGGAGCTTGGTCCTACGAGCAGTACTTC,CASSLAGAWSYEQYF
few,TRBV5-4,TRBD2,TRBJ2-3,TGTGCCAGCAGCTTACGGGTCGGGGGGGCGATAGATACGCAGTATTTT,CASSLRVGGAIDTQYF
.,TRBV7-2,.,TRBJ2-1,TGTGCCAGCAGCTTAGGGTTCCAGGGAGGTGAGCAGTTCTTC,CASSLGFQGGEQFF
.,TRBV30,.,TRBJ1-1,TGTGCCTGGAGTGAGGACTCCCGAAGGACTGAAGCTTTCTTT,CAWSEDSRRTEAFF
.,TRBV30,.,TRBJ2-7,TGTGCCTGGAGTGTACTCGGCAGGGGGGCCTCCTACGAGCAGTACTTC,CAWSVLGRGASYEQYF
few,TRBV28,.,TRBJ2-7,TGTGCCAGCCATCCTGGAAGCAGGGTCGGATGGAAGCAGTACTTC,CASHPGSRVGWKQYF
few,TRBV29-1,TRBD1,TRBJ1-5,TGCAGCGTTGAAACAGGGGCTCCAGGTCAGCCCCAGCATTTT,CSVETGAPGQPQHF
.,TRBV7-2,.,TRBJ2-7,TGTGCCAGCAGCCCGGACAGCCCCGAGCAGTACTTC,CASSPDSPEQYF
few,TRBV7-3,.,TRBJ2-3,TGTGCCAGCAGCTTTAGCCTCGACCCATTAGCGCAGTATTTT,CASSFSLDPLAQYF
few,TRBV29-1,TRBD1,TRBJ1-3,TGCAGCGTTTCGGACAGGGGCGGAAACACCATATATTTT,CSVSDRGGNTIYF
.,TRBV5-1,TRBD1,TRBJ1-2,TGCGCCAGCAGCTTGACAGGGGCAGGGGACTATGGCTACACCTTC,CASSLTGAGDYGYTF
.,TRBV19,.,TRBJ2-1,TGTGCCAGTAGTTCCGAGGTGGGTAGGGGATGGGATGAGCAGTTCTTC,CASSSEVGRGWDEQFF
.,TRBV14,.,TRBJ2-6,TGTGCCAGCAGCCAAGTTCGTGGGACTTCCCTCTCTGGGGCCAACGTCCTGACTTTC,CASSQVRGTSLSGANVLTF
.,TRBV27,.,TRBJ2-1,TGTGCCAGCAGTTTATCCCGGGAGACCTACAATGAGCAGTTCTTC,CASSLSRETYNEQFF
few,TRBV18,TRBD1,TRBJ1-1,TGTGCCAGCTCACCGGACAGGGTGAACACTGAAGCTTTCTTT,CASSPDRVNTEAFF